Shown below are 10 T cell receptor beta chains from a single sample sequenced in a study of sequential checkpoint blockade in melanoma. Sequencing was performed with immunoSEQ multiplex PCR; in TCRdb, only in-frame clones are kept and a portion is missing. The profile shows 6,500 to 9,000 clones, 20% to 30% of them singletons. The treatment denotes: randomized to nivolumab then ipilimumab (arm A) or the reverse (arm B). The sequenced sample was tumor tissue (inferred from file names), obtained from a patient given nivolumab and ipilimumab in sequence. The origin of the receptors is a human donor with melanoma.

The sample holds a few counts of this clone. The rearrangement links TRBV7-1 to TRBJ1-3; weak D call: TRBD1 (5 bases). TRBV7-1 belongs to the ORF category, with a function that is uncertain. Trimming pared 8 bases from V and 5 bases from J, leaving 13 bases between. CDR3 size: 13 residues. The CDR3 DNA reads TGTGCCAGCCTCGGTCAGGGTCGAAACACCATATATTTT. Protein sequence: CASLGQGRNTIYF.

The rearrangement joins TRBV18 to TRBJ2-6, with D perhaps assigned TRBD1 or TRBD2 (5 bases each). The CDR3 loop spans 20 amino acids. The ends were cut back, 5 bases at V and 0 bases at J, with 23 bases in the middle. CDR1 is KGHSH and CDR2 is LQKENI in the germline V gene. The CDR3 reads CASSARVVGPSYSGANVLTF. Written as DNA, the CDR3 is TGTGCCAGCTCAGCTCGAGTGGTGGGACCCTCGTACTCTGGGGCCAACGTCCTGACTTTC.

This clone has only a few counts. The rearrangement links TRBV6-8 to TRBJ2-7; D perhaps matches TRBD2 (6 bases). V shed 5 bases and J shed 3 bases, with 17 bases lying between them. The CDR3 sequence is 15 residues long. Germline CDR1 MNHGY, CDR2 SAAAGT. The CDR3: CASSPSLQDYYEQYF. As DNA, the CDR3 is TGTGCCAGCAGTCCCTCGCTACAGGACTACTACGAGCAGTACTTC.

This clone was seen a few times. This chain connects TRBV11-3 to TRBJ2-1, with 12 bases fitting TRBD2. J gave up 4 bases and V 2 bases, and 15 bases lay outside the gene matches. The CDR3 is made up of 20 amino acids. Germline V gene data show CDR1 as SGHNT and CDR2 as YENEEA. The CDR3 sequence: CASSLTGTSGPYTKYNEQFF. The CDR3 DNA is TGTGCCAGCAGCTTAACCGGGACTAGCGGGCCCTACACCAAATACAATGAGCAGTTCTTC.

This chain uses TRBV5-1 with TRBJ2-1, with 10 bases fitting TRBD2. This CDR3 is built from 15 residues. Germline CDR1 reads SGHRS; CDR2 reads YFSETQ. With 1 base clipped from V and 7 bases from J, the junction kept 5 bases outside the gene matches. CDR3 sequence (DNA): TGCGCCAGCAGCTTGACTAGCGGGGCGTTAAATGAGCAGTTCTTC. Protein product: CASSLTSGALNEQFF.

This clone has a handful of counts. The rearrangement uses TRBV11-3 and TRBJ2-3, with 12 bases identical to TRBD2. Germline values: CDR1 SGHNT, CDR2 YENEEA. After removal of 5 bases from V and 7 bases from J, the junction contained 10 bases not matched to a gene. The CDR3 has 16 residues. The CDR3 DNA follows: TGTGCCAGCAGCCTTCAGACTAGCGGGAGTTTTAATACGCAGTATTTT. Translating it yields CASSLQTSGSFNTQYF.

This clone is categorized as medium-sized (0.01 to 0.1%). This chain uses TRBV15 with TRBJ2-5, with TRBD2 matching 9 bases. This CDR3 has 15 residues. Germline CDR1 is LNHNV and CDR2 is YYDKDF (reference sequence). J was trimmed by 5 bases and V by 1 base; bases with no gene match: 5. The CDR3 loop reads CATSRGGSGSETQYF. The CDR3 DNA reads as TGTGCCACCAGCAGAGGGGGTAGCGGGAGTGAGACCCAGTACTTC.

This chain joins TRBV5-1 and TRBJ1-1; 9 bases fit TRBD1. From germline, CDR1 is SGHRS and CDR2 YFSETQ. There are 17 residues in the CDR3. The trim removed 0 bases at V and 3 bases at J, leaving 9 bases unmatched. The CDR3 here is CASSLAPQGAVYTEAFF. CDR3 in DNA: TGCGCCAGCAGCTTGGCCCCACAGGGGGCTGTCTACACTGAAGCTTTCTTT.

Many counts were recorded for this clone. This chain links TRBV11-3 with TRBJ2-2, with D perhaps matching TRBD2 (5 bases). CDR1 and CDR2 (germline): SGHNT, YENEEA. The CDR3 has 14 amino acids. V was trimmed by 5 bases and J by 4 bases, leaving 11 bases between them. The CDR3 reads CASSDQDFTGELFF. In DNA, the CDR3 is TGTGCCAGCAGCGACCAGGACTTCACCGGGGAGCTGTTTTTT.

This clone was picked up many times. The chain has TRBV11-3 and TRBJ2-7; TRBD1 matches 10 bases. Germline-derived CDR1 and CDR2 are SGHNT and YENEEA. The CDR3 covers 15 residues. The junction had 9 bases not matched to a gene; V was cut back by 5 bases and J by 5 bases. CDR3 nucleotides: TGTGCCAGCAGCCGACCGGGACAGGGGAGAAACGAGCAGTACTTC. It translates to CASSRPGQGRNEQYF.